The clone carrying this T cell receptor beta chain appeared a few times. Its antigen remains unknown. The data originate from a study of a mutant IDH1 vaccine in newly diagnosed glioma. The assay was immunoSEQ multiplex PCR, and TCRdb's table has in-frame clones only and misses some. The repertoire holds approximately 60,000 clones, about 87% seen once, with about 4.2% in the top ten. This sample's time point: week 5, during vaccination. The content of each vaccine dose was 300 ug of mutant IDH1 20-mer peptide, and topical imiquimod accompanied it. The CDR3 is 14 residues long. Germline CDR1 and CDR2: SGHTA and FQGNSA. Trimming took off 2 bases at V and 0 bases at J, with 7 bases between the two ends.

This TCR came from a woman in her 40s with glioma. The sequencing used PBMCs, collected from a glioma patient whose treatment included an IDH1 peptide vaccine. The genes are TRBV7-2 and TRBJ1-1; D is uncertain. The CDR3 nucleotides read TGTGCCAGCAGCTTAAGTGGGGTGAACACTGAAGCTTTCTTT. Its protein is CASSLSGVNTEAFF.